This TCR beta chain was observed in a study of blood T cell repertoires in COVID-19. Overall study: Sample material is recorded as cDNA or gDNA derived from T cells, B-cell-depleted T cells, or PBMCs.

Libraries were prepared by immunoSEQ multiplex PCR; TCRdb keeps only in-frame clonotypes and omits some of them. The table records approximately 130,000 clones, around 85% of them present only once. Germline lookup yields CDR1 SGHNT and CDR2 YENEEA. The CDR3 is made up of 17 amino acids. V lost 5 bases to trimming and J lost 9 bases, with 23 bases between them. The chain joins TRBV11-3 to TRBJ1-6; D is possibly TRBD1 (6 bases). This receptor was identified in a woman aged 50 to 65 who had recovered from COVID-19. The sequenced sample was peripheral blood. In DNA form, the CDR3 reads TGTGCCAGCAGCCCCAAACAGGGAGTGGAGGTAGGTTCACCCCTCCACTTT. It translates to CASSPKQGVEVGSPLHF.